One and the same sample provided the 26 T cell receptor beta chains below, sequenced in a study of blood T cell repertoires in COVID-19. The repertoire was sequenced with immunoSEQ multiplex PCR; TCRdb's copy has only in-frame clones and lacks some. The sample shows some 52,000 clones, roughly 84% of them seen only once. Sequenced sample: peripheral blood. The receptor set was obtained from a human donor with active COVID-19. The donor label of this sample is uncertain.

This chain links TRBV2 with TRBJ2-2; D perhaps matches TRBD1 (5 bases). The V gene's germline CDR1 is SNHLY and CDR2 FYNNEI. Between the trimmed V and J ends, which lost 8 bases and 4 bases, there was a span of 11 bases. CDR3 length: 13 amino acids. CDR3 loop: CASGKGVTGELFF. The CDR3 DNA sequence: TGTGCCAGCGGGAAAGGGGTCACCGGGGAGCTGTTTTTT.

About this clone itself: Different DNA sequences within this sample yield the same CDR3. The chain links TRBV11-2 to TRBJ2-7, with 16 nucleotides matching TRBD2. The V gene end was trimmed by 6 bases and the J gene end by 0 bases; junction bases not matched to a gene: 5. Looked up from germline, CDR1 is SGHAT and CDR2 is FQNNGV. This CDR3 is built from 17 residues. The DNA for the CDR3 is TGTGCCAGCAGGACCGGGACTAGCGGGGGGGCCTCCTACGAGCAGTACTTC. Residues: CASRTGTSGGASYEQYF.

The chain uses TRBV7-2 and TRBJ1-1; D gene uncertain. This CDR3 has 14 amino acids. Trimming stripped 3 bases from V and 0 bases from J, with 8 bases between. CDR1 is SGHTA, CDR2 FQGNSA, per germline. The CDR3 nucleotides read TGTGCCAGCAGCTTCAACAGCCTGAACACTGAAGCTTTCTTT. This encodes CASSFNSLNTEAFF.

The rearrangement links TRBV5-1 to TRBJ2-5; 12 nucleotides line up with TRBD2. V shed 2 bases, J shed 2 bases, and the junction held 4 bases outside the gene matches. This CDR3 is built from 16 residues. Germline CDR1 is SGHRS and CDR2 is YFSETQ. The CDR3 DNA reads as TGCGCCAGCAGCTTCCGACTAGCGGGGGAACAAGAGACCCAGTACTTC. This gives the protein CASSFRLAGEQETQYF. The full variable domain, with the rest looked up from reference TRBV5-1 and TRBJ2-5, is KAGVTQTPRYLIKTRGQQVTLSCSPISGHRSVSWYQQTPGQGLQFLFEYFSETQRNKGNFPGRFSGRQFSNSRSEMNVSTLELGDSALYLCASSFRLAGEQETQYFGPGTRLLVL.

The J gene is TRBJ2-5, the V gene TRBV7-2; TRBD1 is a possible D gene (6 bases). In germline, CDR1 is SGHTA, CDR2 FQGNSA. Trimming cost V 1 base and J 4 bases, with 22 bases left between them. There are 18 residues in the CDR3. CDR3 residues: CASSLGGLGALFGETQYF. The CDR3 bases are TGTGCCAGCAGCTTAGGGGGGTTGGGGGCTCTTTTCGGAGAGACCCAGTACTTC.

The CDR3 sequence: CAISDIQGLYGYTF. The CDR3 DNA is TGTGCCATCAGTGACATACAGGGTTTGTATGGCTACACCTTC. V usage is TRBV10-3 and J usage is TRBJ1-2, with D maybe TRBD1 (6 bases). Deletions cut 3 bases from V and 5 bases from J, with 13 bases between. In germline, CDR1 is ENHRY, CDR2 SYGVKD. CDR3 size: 14 residues.

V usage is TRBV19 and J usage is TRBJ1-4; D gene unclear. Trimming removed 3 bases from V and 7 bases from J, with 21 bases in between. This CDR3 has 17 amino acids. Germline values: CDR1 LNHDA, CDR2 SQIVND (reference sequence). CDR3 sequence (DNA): TGTGCCAGTAGTATGGGCGTTGACTACCGCCTATCTGAAAAACTGTTTTTT. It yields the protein CASSMGVDYRLSEKLFF.

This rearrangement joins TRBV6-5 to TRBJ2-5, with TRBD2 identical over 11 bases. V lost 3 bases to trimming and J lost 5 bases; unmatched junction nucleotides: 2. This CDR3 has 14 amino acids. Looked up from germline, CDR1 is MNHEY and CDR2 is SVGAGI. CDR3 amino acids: CASSYWTSGETQYF. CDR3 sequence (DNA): TGTGCCAGCAGTTATTGGACTAGCGGGGAGACCCAGTACTTC.

The CDR3, as DNA: TGTGCCAGCAGCCCCGGGGGGGGGCTGAACACTGAAGCTTTCTTT. It specifies CASSPGGGLNTEAFF. The rearrangement uses TRBV11-2 and TRBJ1-1, with a possible D match to TRBD1 (6 bases). In germline, CDR1 is SGHAT, CDR2 FQNNGV. The CDR3 is 15 amino acids. Trimming cost V 5 bases and J 0 bases, with 13 bases left between them.

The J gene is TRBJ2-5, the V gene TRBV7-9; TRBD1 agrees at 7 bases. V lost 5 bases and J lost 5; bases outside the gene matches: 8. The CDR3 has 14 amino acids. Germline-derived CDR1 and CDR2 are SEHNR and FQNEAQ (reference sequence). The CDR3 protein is CASSIRQGGETQYF. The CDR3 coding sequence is TGTGCCAGCAGCATCAGACAGGGCGGGGAGACCCAGTACTTC.

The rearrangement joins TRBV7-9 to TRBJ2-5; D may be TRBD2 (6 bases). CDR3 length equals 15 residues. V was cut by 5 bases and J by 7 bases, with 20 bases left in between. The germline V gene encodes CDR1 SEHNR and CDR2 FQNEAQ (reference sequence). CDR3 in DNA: TGTGCCAGCAGCCCGCGGCTTGGCGGGCGGGGGACCCAGTACTTC. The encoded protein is CASSPRLGGRGTQYF.

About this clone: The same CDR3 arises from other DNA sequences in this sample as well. CDR3 coding DNA: TGTGCCAGTAGTATCGCAGGGATCACCTACGAGCAGTACTTC. It is translated as CASSIAGITYEQYF. The chain combines TRBV19 with TRBJ2-7, with D tentatively TRBD1 (5 bases). Germline V gene lookup returns CDR1 LNHDA and CDR2 SQIVND (reference sequence). This CDR3 region has 14 residues. V dropped 3 bases and J dropped 2 bases, with 11 bases sitting between them.

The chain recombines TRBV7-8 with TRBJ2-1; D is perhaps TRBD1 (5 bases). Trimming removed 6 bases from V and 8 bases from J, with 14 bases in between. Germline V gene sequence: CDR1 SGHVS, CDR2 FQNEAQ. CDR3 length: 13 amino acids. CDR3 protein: CASRRDSTDEQFF. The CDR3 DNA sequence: TGTGCCAGCAGGAGAGACAGTACGGATGAGCAGTTCTTC.

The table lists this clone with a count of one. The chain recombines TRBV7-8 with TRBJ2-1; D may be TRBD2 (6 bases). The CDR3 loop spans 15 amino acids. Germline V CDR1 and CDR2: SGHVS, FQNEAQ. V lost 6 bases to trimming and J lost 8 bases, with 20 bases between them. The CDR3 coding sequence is TGTGCCAGCAGGCGGGAAATTTCATATTACGATGAGCAGTTCTTC. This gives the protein CASRREISYYDEQFF.

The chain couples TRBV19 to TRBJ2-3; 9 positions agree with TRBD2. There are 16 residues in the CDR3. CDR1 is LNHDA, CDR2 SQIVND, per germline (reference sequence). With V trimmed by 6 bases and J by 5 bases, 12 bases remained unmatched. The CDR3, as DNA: TGTGCCAGTAGAAGCGGGGGGCCGGCTTTGGAAGATACGCAGTATTTT. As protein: CASRSGGPALEDTQYF.

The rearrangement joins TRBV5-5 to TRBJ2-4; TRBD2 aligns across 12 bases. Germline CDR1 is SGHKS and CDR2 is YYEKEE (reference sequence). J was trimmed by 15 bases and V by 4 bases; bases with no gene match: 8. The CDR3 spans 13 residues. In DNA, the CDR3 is TGTGCCAGCAGCCCCCGGCTAGCGGGGGGGAGGTACTTC. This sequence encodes CASSPRLAGGRYF.

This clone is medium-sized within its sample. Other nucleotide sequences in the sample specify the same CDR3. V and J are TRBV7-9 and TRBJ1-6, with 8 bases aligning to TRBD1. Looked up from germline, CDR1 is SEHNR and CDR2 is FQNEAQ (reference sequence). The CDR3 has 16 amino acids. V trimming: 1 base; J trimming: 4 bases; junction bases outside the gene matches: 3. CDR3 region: CASSLGQGFYNSPLHF. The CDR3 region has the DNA TGTGCCAGCAGCTTAGGACAGGGGTTTTATAATTCACCCCTCCACTTT. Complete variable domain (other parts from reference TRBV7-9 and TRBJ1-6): DTGVSQNPRHKITKRGQNVTFRCDPISEHNRLYWYRQTLGQGPEFLTYFQNEAQLEKSRLLSDRFSAERPKGSFSTLEIQRTEQGDSAMYLCASSLGQGFYNSPLHFGNGTRLTVT.

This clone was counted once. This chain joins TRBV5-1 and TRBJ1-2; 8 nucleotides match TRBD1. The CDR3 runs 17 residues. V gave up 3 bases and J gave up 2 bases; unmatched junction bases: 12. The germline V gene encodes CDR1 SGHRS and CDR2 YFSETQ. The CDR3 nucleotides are TGCGCCAGCAGCTCAGACAGGGGCCTAGGGGGGAACTATGGCTACACCTTC. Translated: CASSSDRGLGGNYGYTF.

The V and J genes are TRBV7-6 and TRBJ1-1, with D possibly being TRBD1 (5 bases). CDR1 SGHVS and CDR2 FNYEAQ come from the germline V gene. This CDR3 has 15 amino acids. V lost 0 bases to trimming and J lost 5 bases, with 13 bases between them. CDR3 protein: CASSLAPGEDTEAFF. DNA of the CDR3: TGTGCCAGCAGCTTAGCCCCGGGGGAAGATACTGAAGCTTTCTTT.

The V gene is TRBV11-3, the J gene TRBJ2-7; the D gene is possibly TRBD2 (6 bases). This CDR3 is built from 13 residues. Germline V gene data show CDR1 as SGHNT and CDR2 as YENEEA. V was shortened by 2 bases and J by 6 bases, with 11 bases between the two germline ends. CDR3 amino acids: CASSLNSRGEQYF. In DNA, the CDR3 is TGTGCCAGCAGCTTAAACTCGCGGGGCGAGCAGTACTTC.

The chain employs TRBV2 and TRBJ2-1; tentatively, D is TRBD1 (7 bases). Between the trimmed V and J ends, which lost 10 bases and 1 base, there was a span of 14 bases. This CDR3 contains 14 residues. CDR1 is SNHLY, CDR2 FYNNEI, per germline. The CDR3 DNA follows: TGTGCCACTGCCGCAGGGGGGTCCTACAATGAGCAGTTCTTC. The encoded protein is CATAAGGSYNEQFF.

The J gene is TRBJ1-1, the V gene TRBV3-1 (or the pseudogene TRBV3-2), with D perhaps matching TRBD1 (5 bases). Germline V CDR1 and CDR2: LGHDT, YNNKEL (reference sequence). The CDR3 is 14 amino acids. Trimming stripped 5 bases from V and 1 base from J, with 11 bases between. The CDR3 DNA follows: TGTGCCAGCAGCTCCACGGGGGGGAACACTGAAGCTTTCTTT. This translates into CASSSTGGNTEAFF.

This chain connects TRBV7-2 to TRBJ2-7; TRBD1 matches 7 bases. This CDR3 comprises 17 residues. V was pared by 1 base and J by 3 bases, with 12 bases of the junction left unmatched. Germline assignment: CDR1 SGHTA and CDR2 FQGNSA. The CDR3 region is CASSLDEGALPYYEQYF. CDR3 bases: TGTGCCAGCAGCTTAGACGAGGGGGCTCTTCCATACTACGAGCAGTACTTC.

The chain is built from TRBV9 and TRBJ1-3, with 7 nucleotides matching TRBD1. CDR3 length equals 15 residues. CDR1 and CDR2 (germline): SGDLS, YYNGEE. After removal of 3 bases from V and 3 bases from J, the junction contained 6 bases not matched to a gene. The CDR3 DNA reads TGTGCCAGCAGCGAACAGGGGCTGGGTGGAAACACCATATATTTT. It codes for CASSEQGLGGNTIYF. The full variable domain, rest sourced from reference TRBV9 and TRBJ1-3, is DSGVTQTPKHLITATGQRVTLRCSPRSGDLSVYWYQQSLDQGLQFLIQYYNGEERAKGNILERFSAQQFPDLHSELNLSSLELGDSALYFCASSEQGLGGNTIYFGEGSWLTVV.

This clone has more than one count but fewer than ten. CDR3 bases: TGTGCCAGCAGTCGAAGAAACCTCGGGACAAACAACCCTGAAGCTTTCTTT. Translated, it gives CASSRRNLGTNNPEAFF. This sequence joins TRBV6-6 and TRBJ1-1; possibly TRBD1 for D (6 bases). The CDR3 covers 17 residues. Trimming removed 5 bases from V and 6 bases from J, with 25 bases in between. Germline V lookup: CDR1 MNHNY, CDR2 SVGAGI (reference sequence).

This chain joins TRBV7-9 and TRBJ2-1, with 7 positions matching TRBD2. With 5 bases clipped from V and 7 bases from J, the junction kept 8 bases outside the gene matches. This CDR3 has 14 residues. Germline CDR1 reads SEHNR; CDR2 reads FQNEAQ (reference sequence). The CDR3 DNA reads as TGTGCCAGCAGCCACCCACTAGCGAGAAATGAGCAGTTCTTC. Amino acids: CASSHPLARNEQFF.